The 16 T cell receptor beta chains presented below share a single source sample, sequenced in a study of blood T cells in healthy people across ages. A sample-barcoded 5' primer and a J-beta primer mix were used in a second PCR of roughly 6 to 11 cycles. One entry per CDR3 protein results from TCRdb running MiXCR on the 5' RACE reads. This table holds almost 800,000 distinct CDR3 sequences, 58% found once. Material for sequencing was blood. The source is a man in his thirties or forties in good health.

In DNA form, the CDR3 reads TGTGCCAGCAGCGACCAGGACAGGGGCACAGATACGCAGTATTTT. Protein product: CASSDQDRGTDTQYF. The chain recombines TRBV7-9 with TRBJ2-3; 8 bases map to TRBD1. Germline V lookup: CDR1 SEHNR, CDR2 FQNEAQ (reference sequence). There are 15 residues in the CDR3. Germline trimming cut 5 bases from V and 1 base from J; bases unmatched to any gene: 5.

Regarding this clonotype: The junction does not match germline at one end; this may be a read error. The rearrangement joins TRBV5-6 to TRBJ1-5; TRBD1 agrees at 8 bases. Per the germline V gene, CDR1 is SGHDT and CDR2 is YYEEEE. CDR3 length: 18 amino acids. CDR3 loop: CASSSAGGGPNSNQSQHF. Here the CDR3 DNA reads TGTGCCAGCAGCTCTGCAGGGGGCGGCCCGAATAGCAATCAGTCCCAGCATTTT.

The chain recombines TRBV27 with TRBJ2-7; 7 bases are shared with TRBD2. Trimming took 3 bases from V and 6 from J; bases not matched to a gene: 11. Per the germline V gene, CDR1 is MNHEY and CDR2 is SMNVEV (reference sequence). CDR3 size: 15 residues. The CDR3 sequence is CASSLGEGTYGEQYF. The CDR3 DNA follows: TGTGCCAGCAGTTTGGGGGAGGGGACTTATGGCGAGCAGTACTTC.

This clonotype was recorded once. The rearrangement uses TRBV7-2 and TRBJ2-1; D is uncertain. Germline-derived CDR1 and CDR2 are SGHTA and FQGNSA. With 0 bases removed from V and 6 bases from J, the gap between germline ends came to 6 bases. The CDR3 length is 13 residues. CDR3 protein: CASSLAQPNEQFF. In DNA form, the CDR3 reads TGTGCCAGCAGCTTAGCCCAGCCCAATGAGCAGTTCTTC.

This clonotype was recorded many times. One end of the junction does not line up with germline, which may come from a read error. The chain has TRBV5-1 and TRBJ1-2; 7 bases fit TRBD1. CDR3 size: 12 residues. Germline V gene data show CDR1 as SGHRS and CDR2 as YFSETQ. This CDR3 is CASSETGYGYTF. The DNA of the CDR3 is TGTGCCAGCAGCGAGACAGGGTATGGCTACACCTTC.

The chain has TRBV28 and TRBJ2-4, with 9 bases fitting TRBD1. With the DNA end fitting TRBJ2-5 better, the J assignment may be wrong. Germline loops: CDR1 MDHEN, CDR2 SYDVKM. CDR3 length equals 14 residues. CDR3 protein: CASSGTGRWETQYF. The CDR3 region has the DNA TGTGCCAGCAGCGGGACAGGGCGTTGGGAGACCCAGTACTTC.

This clonotype was recorded a few times. The chain is built from TRBV20-1 and TRBJ2-5; perhaps TRBD2 as D (7 bases). The CDR3 has 16 residues. V was shortened by 4 bases and J by 5 bases, with 23 bases between the two germline ends. The germline V gene encodes CDR1 DFQATT and CDR2 SNEGSKA (reference sequence). This CDR3 is CSAKDQGTTRRETQYF. CDR3 sequence (DNA): TGCAGTGCTAAGGACCAGGGGACTACCCGAAGGGAGACCCAGTACTTC.

The table lists this clonotype with a count of one. The chain employs TRBV3-1 and TRBJ2-5; the D gene is possibly TRBD1 (5 bases). CDR1 is LGHDT and CDR2 is YNNKEL in the germline V gene (reference sequence). Trimming cost V 1 base and J 5 bases, with 11 bases left between them. CDR3 length: 14 residues. The DNA for the CDR3 is TGTGCCAGCAGCCAAGCTCAGGGTGTGGAGACCCAGTACTTC. The encoded protein is CASSQAQGVETQYF.

With respect to this clonotype: A much larger clone differs by one base, so this may be a read error. The rearrangement joins TRBV4-3 to TRBJ2-5; 8 bases align to TRBD2. Trimming at V came to 1 base and at J to 11 bases, leaving 12 bases not matched to a gene. The germline V gene encodes CDR1 LGHNA and CDR2 YSLEER. This CDR3 region has 15 residues. In DNA, the CDR3 is TGCGCCAGCAGCCAAGGAGCGGGAGTTAGCGTTGAGCAGTACTTC. It encodes CASSQGAGVSVEQYF.

The chain couples TRBV28 to TRBJ2-3, with D unresolved. The CDR3 spans 12 residues. From germline, CDR1 is MDHEN and CDR2 SYDVKM. Trimming took 1 base from V and 10 from J, leaving 9 bases between them. The CDR3: CASSLYLPSQYF. For the CDR3, the DNA is TGTGCCAGCAGTTTATATTTGCCTTCGCAGTATTTT.

The chain links TRBV7-2 to TRBJ2-1; D might be TRBD2 (6 bases). V was trimmed by 4 bases and J by 10 bases, leaving 14 bases between them. The germline V gene encodes CDR1 SGHTA and CDR2 FQGNSA. CDR3 size: 13 residues. CDR3 sequence (DNA): TGTGCCAGCAGCTCGGGACTTCCCTACGAGCAGTTCTTC. Its translation: CASSSGLPYEQFF.

The rearrangement uses TRBV6-5 and TRBJ1-1; 8 bases fit TRBD1. Trimming removed 4 bases from V and 5 bases from J; junction bases left unmatched: 9. The CDR3 has 15 residues. In germline, CDR1 is MNHEY, CDR2 SVGAGI. For the CDR3, the DNA is TGTGCCAGCAGTTCACGACAGGGGAAGGAAACTGAAGCTTTCTTT. Protein sequence: CASSSRQGKETEAFF.

In this sample, this clonotype turned up a few times. The V and J genes are TRBV4-1 and TRBJ1-5; D may be TRBD1 (5 bases). V was cut by 2 bases and J by 1 base, with 12 bases left in between. This CDR3 spans 16 amino acids. Germline CDR1 is MGHRA and CDR2 is YSYEKL. The CDR3 coding sequence is TGCGCCAGCAGCCAAACACAGGTCGGGAGCAATCAGCCCCAGCATTTT. Translated: CASSQTQVGSNQPQHF.

This clonotype was counted a few times. This rearrangement joins TRBV4-3 to TRBJ1-2; TRBD1 agrees at 7 bases. V shed 1 base, J shed 1 base, and the junction held 3 bases outside the gene matches. The CDR3 has 15 amino acids. Germline lookup yields CDR1 LGHNA and CDR2 YSLEER. DNA of the CDR3: TGCGCCAGCAGCCAAGTGCAGGGGGATAACTATGGCTACACCTTC. This sequence encodes CASSQVQGDNYGYTF.

The chain links TRBV30 to TRBJ1-6; a possible D gene is TRBD1 (5 bases). Germline CDR1 reads GTSNPN; CDR2 reads SVGIG (reference sequence). The CDR3 covers 11 residues. The ends were cut back, 8 bases at V and 7 bases at J, with 9 bases in the middle. As DNA, the CDR3 is TGTGCCCTGGGGGACAATTCACCCCTCCACTTT. It encodes CALGDNSPLHF.

V gene TRBV27 combines with J gene TRBJ2-5; D is uncertain. The CDR3 is 13 residues long. Trimming took 6 bases from V and 11 from J, leaving 19 bases between them. Germline CDR1 is MNHEY and CDR2 is SMNVEV (reference sequence). The CDR3, as DNA: TGTGCCAGCAGCTCCCAGCGAGCGAATGAGCAGTACTTC. This codes for CASSSQRANEQYF.